The rows below give T cell receptor beta chains drawn from one sample of a study of cytomegalovirus exposure and HLA in healthy donors. Some clones are missing from TCRdb's copy, which holds only in-frame ones; the method was immunoSEQ multiplex PCR. The table includes some 160,000 clones, approximately 80% detected once. The sequenced sample consisted of PBMCs. The receptors derive from a man between 50 and 59 years old in good health and CMV-seropositive. The CDR3 runs from the conserved cysteine through the conserved F or W. The D gene is left open where the match is weak. Clone size is stated in some rows and not others, as once, few, many or a class when expanded.

d_call clone_size j_call v_call cdr3_aa cdr3_nt
TRBD1 . TRBJ1-3 TRBV28 CASSAGGSTGNTIYF TGTGCCAGCAGCGCAGGGGGCTCGACTGGAAACACCATATATTTT
TRBD1 . TRBJ1-5 TRBV19 CASQGTGTGRNQPQHF TGTGCCAGCCAAGGAACCGGGACAGGACGTAATCAGCCCCAGCATTTT
TRBD1 . TRBJ2-2 TRBV7-9 CASSLIQGHGELFF TGTGCCAGCAGCTTGATACAGGGGCACGGGGAGCTGTTTTTT
. once TRBJ1-2 TRBV18 CASSPTGGYTENYGYTF TGTGCCAGCTCACCGACGGGGGGGTATACAGAGAACTATGGCTACACCTTC
. . TRBJ2-5 TRBV7-6 CASRRQGQETQYF TGTGCCAGCAGAAGGCAGGGACAAGAGACCCAGTACTTC
TRBD2 . TRBJ2-5 TRBV11-1 CASSPDSRGVKTQYF TGTGCCAGCAGCCCAGATAGTCGGGGGGTAAAGACCCAGTACTTC
TRBD1 . TRBJ1-2 TRBV27 CASSLSFDRAYGYTF TGTGCCAGCAGTCTCTCCTTTGACAGGGCCTATGGCTACACCTTC
. . TRBJ1-4 TRBV5-8 CASAIWLSGHEKLFF TGTGCCAGCGCCATATGGCTTTCTGGGCATGAAAAACTGTTTTTT
TRBD1 . TRBJ1-1 TRBV5-1 CASSTGQGAIAEAFF TGCGCCAGCAGCACGGGACAGGGGGCTATCGCTGAAGCTTTCTTT
. . TRBJ2-5 TRBV7-2 CASSLGQGIKTQYF TGTGCCAGCAGCTTAGGGCAGGGTATCAAGACCCAGTACTTC
. . TRBJ1-1 TRBV7-3 CASSLTMRDEAFF TGTGCCAGCAGCTTAACTATGCGGGATGAAGCTTTCTTT
TRBD2 . TRBJ2-4 TRBV7-9 CASSFVLTSGGANIQYF TGTGCCAGCAGCTTTGTCCTGACTAGCGGGGGGGCGAACATTCAGTACTTC
TRBD2 . TRBJ2-4 TRBV9 CASSVGAGTNGNIQYF TGTGCCAGCAGCGTAGGAGCCGGGACTAATGGAAACATTCAGTACTTC
. . TRBJ1-1 TRBV11-2 CASSLSQGRVTEAFF TGTGCCAGCAGCTTGAGCCAGGGCAGGGTCACTGAAGCTTTCTTT
. once TRBJ2-7 TRBV27 CASSFLGGGYEQYF TGTGCCAGCAGTTTTCTAGGAGGAGGTTACGAGCAGTACTTC
. . TRBJ2-1 TRBV7-2 CASSPSVNEQFF TGTGCCAGCAGCCCGTCGGTCAATGAGCAGTTCTTC
. . TRBJ1-1 TRBV7-6 CASSNQENTEAFF TGTGCCAGCAGCAATCAGGAGAACACTGAAGCTTTCTTT
TRBD1 . TRBJ2-3 TRBV7-6 CASSPGQGTYDTQYF TGTGCCAGCAGCCCGGGACAGGGGACTTACGATACGCAGTATTTT
. . TRBJ1-3 TRBV6-5 CASSTQGSDTIYF TGTGCCAGCAGTACACAGGGATCTGACACCATATATTTT
TRBD2 . TRBJ2-3 TRBV10-2 CASSETRILAGATDTQYF TGCGCCAGCAGTGAAACGCGAATCCTAGCGGGGGCCACAGATACGCAGTATTTT
. . TRBJ1-1 TRBV10-3 CAITGGTEAFF TGTGCCATCACGGGGGGCACTGAAGCTTTCTTT
. . TRBJ1-1 TRBV10-1 CASSFTGTTEAFF TGCGCCAGCAGCTTTACCGGGACAACTGAAGCTTTCTTT
. . TRBJ1-3 TRBV19 CASSITRGSSSGNTIYF TGTGCCAGTAGTATAACCCGGGGGTCGAGCTCTGGAAACACCATATATTTT
TRBD1 . TRBJ1-1 TRBV15 CATSRASDRVTEAFF TGTGCCACCAGCAGAGCTAGCGACAGGGTAACTGAAGCTTTCTTT
. . TRBJ2-3 TRBV14 CASSLKIGGSDTQYF TGTGCCAGCAGCCTAAAGATTGGCGGGTCTGATACGCAGTATTTT
TRBD2 few TRBJ2-7 TRBV4-3 CASSQWGGSYEQYF TGCGCCAGCAGCCAGTGGGGGGGGAGCTACGAGCAGTACTTC
TRBD1 . TRBJ2-7 TRBV7-8 CASSFIYGTGDFSYEQYF TGTGCCAGCAGCTTTATCTACGGGACAGGGGATTTTTCCTACGAGCAGTACTTC
. few TRBJ1-2 TRBV28 CASSPPYSGLLNNYGYTF TGTGCCAGCAGTCCCCCCTACTCCGGACTCCTCAATAACTATGGCTACACCTTC
. . TRBJ1-2 TRBV4-3 CASSPTTGETNGYTF TGCGCCAGCAGCCCGACGACGGGGGAAACGAATGGCTACACCTTC
TRBD2 . TRBJ2-1 TRBV29-1 CSVTGTSGGPLDNEQFF TGCAGCGTCACCGGGACTAGCGGGGGGCCTCTAGACAATGAGCAGTTCTTC